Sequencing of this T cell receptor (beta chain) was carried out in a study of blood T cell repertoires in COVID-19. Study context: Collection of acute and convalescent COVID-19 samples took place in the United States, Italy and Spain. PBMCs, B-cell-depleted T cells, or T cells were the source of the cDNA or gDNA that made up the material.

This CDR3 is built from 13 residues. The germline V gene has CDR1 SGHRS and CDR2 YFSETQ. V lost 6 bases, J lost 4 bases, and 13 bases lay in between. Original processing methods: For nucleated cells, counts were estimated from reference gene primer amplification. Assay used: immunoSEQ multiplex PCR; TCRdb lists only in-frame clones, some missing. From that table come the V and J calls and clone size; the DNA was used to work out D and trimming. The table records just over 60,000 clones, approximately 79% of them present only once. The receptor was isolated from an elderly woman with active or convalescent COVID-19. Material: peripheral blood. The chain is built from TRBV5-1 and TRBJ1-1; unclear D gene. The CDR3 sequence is CASNRPGGTEAFF. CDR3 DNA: TGCGCCAGCAACCGACCCGGCGGCACTGAAGCTTTCTTT.